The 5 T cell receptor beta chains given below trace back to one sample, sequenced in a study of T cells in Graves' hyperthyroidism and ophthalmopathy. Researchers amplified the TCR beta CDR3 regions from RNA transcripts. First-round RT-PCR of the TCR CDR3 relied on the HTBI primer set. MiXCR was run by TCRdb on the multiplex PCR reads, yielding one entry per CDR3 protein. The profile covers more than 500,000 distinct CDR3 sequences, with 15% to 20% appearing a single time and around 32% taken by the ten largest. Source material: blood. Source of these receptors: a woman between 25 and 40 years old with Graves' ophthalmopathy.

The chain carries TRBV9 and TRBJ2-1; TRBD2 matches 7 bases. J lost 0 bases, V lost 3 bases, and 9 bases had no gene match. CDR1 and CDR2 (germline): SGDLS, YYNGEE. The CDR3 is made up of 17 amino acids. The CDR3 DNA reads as TGTGCCAGCAGCGCCAGCACCCCTAGCGGCTCCTACAATGAGCAGTTCTTC. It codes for CASSASTPSGSYNEQFF.

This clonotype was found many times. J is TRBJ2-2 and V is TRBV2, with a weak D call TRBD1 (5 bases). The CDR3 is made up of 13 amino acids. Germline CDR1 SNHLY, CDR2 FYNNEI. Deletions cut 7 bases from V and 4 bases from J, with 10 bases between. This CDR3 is CASNAGITGELFF. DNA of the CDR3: TGTGCCAGCAACGCAGGGATCACCGGGGAGCTGTTTTTT.

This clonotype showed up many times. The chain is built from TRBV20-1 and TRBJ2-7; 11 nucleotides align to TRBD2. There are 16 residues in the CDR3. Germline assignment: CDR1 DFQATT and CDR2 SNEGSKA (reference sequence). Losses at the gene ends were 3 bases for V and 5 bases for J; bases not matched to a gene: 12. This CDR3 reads CSASWDTSGRRNEQYF. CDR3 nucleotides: TGCAGTGCTAGCTGGGATACTAGCGGGAGAAGGAACGAGCAGTACTTC.

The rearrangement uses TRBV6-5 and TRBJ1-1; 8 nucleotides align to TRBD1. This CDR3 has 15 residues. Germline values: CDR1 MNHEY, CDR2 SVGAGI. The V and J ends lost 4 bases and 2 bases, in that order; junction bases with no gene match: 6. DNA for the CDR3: TGTGCCAGCAGTTTCCTCAGGGGGCCCAACACTGAAGCTTTCTTT. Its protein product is CASSFLRGPNTEAFF.

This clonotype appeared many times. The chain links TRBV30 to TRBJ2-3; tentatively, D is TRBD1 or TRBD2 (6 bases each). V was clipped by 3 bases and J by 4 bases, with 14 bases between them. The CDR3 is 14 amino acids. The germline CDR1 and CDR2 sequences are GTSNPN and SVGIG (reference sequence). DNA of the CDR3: TGTGCCTGGAGCCCGGGGGCGAGACCAGATACGCAGTATTTT. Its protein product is CAWSPGARPDTQYF. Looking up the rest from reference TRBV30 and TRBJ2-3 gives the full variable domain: SQTIHQWPATLVQPVGSPLSLECTVEGTSNPNLYWYRQAAGRGLQLLFYSVGIGQISSEVPQNLSASRPQDRQFILSSKKLLLSDSGFYLCAWSPGARPDTQYFGPGTRLTVL.